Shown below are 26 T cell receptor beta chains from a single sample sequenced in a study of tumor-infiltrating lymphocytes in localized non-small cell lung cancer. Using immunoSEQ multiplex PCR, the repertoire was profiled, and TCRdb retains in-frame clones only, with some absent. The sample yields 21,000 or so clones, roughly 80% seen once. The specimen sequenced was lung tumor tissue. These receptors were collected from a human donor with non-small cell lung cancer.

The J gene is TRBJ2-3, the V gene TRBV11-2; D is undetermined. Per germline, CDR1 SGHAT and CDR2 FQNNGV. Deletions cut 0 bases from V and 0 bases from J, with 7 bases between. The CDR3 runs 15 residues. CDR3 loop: CASSLDWSSTDTQYF. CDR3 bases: TGTGCCAGCAGCTTAGACTGGTCGAGCACAGATACGCAGTATTTT. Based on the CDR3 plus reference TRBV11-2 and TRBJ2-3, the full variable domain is EAGVAQSPRYKIIEKRQSVAFWCNPISGHATLYWYQQILGQGPKLLIQFQNNGVVDDSQLPKDRFSAERLKGVDSTLKIQPAKLEDSAVYLCASSLDWSSTDTQYFGPGTRLTVL.

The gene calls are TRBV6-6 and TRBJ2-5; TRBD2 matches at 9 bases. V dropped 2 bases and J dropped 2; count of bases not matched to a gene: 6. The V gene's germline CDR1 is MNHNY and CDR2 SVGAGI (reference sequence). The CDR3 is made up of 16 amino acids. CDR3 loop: CASSYGGLAGQETQYF. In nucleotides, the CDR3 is TGTGCCAGCAGTTACGGGGGGCTAGCGGGACAAGAGACCCAGTACTTC.

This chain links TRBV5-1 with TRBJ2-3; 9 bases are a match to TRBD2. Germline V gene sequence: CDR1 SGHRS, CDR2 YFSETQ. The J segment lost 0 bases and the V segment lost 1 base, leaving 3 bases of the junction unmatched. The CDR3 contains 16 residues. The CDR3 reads CASSLIGTSSTDTQYF. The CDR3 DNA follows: TGCGCCAGCAGCTTGATTGGGACTAGCAGCACAGATACGCAGTATTTT.

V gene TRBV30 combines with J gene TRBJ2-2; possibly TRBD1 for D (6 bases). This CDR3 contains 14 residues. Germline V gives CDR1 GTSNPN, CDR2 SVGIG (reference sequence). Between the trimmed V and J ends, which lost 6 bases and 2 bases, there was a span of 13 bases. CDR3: CACNLDSNTGELFF. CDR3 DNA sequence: TGTGCCTGCAACCTGGACAGCAACACCGGGGAGCTGTTTTTT.

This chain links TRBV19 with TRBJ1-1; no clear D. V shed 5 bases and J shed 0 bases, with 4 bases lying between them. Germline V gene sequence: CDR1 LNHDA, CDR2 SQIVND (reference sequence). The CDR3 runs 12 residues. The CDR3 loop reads CASSWVNTEAFF. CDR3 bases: TGTGCCAGTAGTTGGGTGAACACTGAAGCTTTCTTT.

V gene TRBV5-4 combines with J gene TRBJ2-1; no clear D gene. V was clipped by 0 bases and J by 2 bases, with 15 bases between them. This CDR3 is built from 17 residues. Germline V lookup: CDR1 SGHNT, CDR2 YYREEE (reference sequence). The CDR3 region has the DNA TGTGCCAGCAGCTTGGCCTCAAAGACCTCCCCCTACAATGAGCAGTTCTTC. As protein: CASSLASKTSPYNEQFF.

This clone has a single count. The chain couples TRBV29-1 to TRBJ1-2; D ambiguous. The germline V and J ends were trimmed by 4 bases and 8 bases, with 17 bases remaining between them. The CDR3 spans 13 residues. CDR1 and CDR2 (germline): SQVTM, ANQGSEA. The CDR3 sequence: CSVVGTEYGGYTF. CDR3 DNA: TGCAGCGTTGTCGGCACAGAGTATGGAGGCTACACCTTC.

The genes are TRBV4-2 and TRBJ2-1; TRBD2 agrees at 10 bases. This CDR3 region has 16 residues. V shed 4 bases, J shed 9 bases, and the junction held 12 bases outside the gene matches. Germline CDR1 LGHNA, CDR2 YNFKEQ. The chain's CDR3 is CASSPGTSAPRGEQFF. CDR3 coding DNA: TGTGCCAGCAGCCCCGGGACTAGCGCCCCCCGCGGTGAGCAGTTCTTC.

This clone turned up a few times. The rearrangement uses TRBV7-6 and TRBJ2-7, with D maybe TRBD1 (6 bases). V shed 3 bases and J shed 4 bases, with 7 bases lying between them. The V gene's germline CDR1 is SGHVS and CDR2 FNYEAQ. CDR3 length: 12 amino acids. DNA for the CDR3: TGTGCCAGCAGCTTGACAGGTTACGAGCAGTACTTC. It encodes CASSLTGYEQYF.

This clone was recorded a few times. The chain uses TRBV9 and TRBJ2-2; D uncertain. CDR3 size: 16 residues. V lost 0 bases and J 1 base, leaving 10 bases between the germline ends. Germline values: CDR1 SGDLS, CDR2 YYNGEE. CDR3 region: CASSVAMTLNTGELFF. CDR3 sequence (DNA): TGTGCCAGCAGCGTAGCGATGACACTGAACACCGGGGAGCTGTTTTTT.

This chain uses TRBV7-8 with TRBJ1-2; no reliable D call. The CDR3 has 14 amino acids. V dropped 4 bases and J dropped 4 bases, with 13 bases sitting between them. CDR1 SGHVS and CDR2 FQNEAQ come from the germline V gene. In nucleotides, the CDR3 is TGTGCCAGCAGCTCGAGCTCGAGTACCTATGGCTACACCTTC. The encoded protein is CASSSSSSTYGYTF.

In DNA form, the CDR3 reads TGTGCCAGCAGCCAGGGCGGGAGCCTTTATGGCTACACCTTC. Its protein product is CASSQGGSLYGYTF. The chain has TRBV14 and TRBJ1-2; D remains ambiguous. The CDR3 has 14 residues. Between the trimmed V and J ends, which lost 3 bases and 5 bases, there was a span of 13 bases. Germline-derived CDR1 and CDR2 are SGHDN and FVKESK.

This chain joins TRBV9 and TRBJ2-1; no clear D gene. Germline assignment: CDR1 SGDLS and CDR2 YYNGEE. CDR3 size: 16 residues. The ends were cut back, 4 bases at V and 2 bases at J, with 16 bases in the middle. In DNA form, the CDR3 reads TGTGCCAGCAGCCCGAGTGGGCGGTCAACCTACAATGAGCAGTTCTTC. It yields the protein CASSPSGRSTYNEQFF.

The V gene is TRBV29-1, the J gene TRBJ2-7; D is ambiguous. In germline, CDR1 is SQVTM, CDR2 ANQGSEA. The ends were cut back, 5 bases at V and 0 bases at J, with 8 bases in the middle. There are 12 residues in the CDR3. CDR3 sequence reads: CSVTASSYEQYF. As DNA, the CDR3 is TGCAGCGTTACCGCGAGCTCCTACGAGCAGTACTTC.

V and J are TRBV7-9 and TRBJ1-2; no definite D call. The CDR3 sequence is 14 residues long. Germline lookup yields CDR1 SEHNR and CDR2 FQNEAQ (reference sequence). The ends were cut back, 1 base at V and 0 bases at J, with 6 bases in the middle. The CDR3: CASSLEQPNYGYTF. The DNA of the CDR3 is TGTGCCAGCAGCTTAGAACAGCCTAACTATGGCTACACCTTC.

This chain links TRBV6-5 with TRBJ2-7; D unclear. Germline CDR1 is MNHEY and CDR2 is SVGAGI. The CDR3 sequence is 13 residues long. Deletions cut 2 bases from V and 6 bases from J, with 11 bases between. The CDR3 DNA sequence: TGTGCCAGCAGTTACCCGGGCGGCGGCGAGCAGTACTTC. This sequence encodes CASSYPGGGEQYF.

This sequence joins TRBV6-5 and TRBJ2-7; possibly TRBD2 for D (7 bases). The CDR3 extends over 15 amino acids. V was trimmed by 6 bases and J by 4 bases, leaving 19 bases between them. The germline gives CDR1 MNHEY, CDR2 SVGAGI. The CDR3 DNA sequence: TGTGCCAGCAGGTCGTTCGGGGGGCACGCGTACGAGCAGTACTTC. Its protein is CASRSFGGHAYEQYF.

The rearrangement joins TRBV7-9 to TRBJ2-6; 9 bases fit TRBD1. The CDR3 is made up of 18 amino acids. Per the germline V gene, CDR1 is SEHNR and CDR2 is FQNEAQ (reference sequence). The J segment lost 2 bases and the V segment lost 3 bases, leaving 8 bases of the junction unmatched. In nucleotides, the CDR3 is TGTGCCAGCAGCTTTGGGGGACAGGGTGCGCCTGGGGCCAACGTCCTGACTTTC. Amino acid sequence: CASSFGGQGAPGANVLTF.

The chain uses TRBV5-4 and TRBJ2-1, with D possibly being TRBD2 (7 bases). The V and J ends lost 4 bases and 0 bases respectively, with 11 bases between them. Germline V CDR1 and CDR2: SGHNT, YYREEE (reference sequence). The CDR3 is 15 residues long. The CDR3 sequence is CASSRGGGSYNEQFF. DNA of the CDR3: TGTGCCAGCAGCAGGGGAGGGGGCTCCTACAATGAGCAGTTCTTC. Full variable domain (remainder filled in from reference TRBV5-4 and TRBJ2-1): ETGVTQSPTHLIKTRGQQVTLRCSSQSGHNTVSWYQQALGQGPQFIFQYYREEENGRGNFPPRFSGLQFPNYSSELNVNALELDDSALYLCASSRGGGSYNEQFFGPGTRLTVL.

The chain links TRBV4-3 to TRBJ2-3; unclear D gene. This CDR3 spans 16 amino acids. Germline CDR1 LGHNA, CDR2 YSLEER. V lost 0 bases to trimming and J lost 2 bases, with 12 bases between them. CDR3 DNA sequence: TGCGCCAGCAGCCAAGAGGCTGGCGGCACCACAGATACGCAGTATTTT. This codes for CASSQEAGGTTDTQYF.

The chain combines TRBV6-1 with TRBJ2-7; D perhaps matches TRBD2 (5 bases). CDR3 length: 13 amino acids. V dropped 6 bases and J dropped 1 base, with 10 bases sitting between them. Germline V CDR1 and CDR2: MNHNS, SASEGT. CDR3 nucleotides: TGTGCCAGCAGCCAGACGGGGTCCTACGAGCAGTACTTC. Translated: CASSQTGSYEQYF.

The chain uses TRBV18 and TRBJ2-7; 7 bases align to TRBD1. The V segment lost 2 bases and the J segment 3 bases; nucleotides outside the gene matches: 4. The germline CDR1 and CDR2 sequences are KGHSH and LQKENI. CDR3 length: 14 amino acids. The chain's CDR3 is CASSPSAGGYEQYF. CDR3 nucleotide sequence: TGTGCCAGCTCACCATCCGCAGGGGGCTACGAGCAGTACTTC.

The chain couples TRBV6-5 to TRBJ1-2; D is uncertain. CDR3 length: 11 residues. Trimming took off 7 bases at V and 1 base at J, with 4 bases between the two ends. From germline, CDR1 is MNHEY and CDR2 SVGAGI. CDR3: CASIGNYGYTF. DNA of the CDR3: TGTGCCAGCATCGGTAACTATGGCTACACCTTC.

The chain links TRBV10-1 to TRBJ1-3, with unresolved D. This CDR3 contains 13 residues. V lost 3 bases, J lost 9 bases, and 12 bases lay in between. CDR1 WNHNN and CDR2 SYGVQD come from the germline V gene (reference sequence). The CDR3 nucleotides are TGCGCCAGCAGTGACTACCAAGGCAGCACCATATATTTT. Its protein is CASSDYQGSTIYF.

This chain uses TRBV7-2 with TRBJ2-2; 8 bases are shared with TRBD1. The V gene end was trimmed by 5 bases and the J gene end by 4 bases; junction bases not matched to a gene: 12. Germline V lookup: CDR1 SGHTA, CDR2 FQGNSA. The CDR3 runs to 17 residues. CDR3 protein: CASSPAPQGAGTGELFF. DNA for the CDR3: TGTGCCAGCAGCCCCGCCCCGCAGGGGGCGGGCACCGGGGAGCTGTTTTTT.

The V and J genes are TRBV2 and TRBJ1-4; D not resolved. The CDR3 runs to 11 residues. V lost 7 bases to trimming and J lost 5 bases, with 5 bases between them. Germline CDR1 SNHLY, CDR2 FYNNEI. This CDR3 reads CASTGNEKLFF. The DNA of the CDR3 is TGTGCCAGCACAGGAAATGAAAAACTGTTTTTT.